The 29 T cell receptor gamma chains listed next were all sequenced from one sample in a study of Vδ1+ human thymocytes. Overall study results and limits: In the thymus, TRG and TRD repertoires looked highly polyclonal with Gaussian CDR3 lengths.

No antigen has been assigned to these receptors. RNA was extracted from the cells and then reverse transcribed. Pooled V-gene forward primers with one constant-region reverse primer generated the CDR3 amplicons by multiplex PCR. TCRdb re-processed the multiplex PCR reads via CATT. The table includes 36,000 or so gamma-chain clones, around 20% detected once. The specimen sequenced was Vdelta1+ gamma-delta thymocytes from the thymus. As for subset: FACS-sorted CD3+ TCRalphabeta- TCRVdelta1+ TCRVdelta2- thymocytes. These receptors were taken from a girl under three years old who had congenital heart surgery.

About this clone: With a much larger clone just one base away, this may be a read error. The chain uses TRGV8 and TRGJ1 or TRGJ2. Germline V gene sequence: CDR1 VENAVY, CDR2 YDSYNSRV. V shed 1 base and J 11 bases; nucleotides not matched to a gene: 2. This CDR3 has 10 amino acids. Written as DNA, the CDR3 is TGTGCCACCTGGGATAGTCAGAAACTCTTT. This sequence encodes CATWDSQKLF.

This clone came up a few times. The V call is TRGV4, the J call TRGJP1. CDR1 EGSTGY and CDR2 YDSYTSSV come from the germline V gene. CDR3 length: 14 residues. V was pared by 0 bases and J by 7 bases, with 5 bases of the junction left unmatched. The CDR3 region is CATWDGPFGWFKIF. In nucleotides, the CDR3 is TGTGCCACCTGGGATGGGCCGTTTGGTTGGTTCAAGATATTT.

This chain connects TRGV8 to TRGJP2. This CDR3 region has 16 residues. Germline loops: CDR1 VENAVY, CDR2 YDSYNSRV. V lost 2 bases to trimming and J lost 0 bases; unmatched junction nucleotides: 6. The CDR3 DNA sequence: TGTGCCACCTGGGATACTTCTAATAGTAGTGATTGGATCAAGACGTTT. Its translation is CATWDTSNSSDWIKTF.

The chain links TRGV4 to TRGJ1 or TRGJ2. V lost 0 bases and J lost 12; bases outside the gene matches: 5. Germline V lookup: CDR1 EGSTGY, CDR2 YDSYTSSV. This CDR3 has 11 amino acids. CDR3 bases: TGTGCCACCTGGGATGGGCCTGTGAAACTCTTT. This encodes CATWDGPVKLF.

The chain couples TRGV4 to TRGJ1 or TRGJ2. This CDR3 spans 14 amino acids. Germline V CDR1 and CDR2: EGSTGY, YDSYTSSV. Trimming at V came to 3 bases and at J to 8 bases, leaving 13 bases not matched to a gene. The CDR3 nucleotides are TGTGCCACCTGGGATATCTTCCCCGCGAATAAGAAACTCTTT. Encoded protein: CATWDIFPANKKLF.

This clone was seen only a few times. V and J are TRGV8 and TRGJ1 or TRGJ2. This CDR3 is built from 12 residues. Germline values: CDR1 VENAVY, CDR2 YDSYNSRV. V trimming: 5 bases; J trimming: 6 bases; junction bases outside the gene matches: 7. CDR3 nucleotides: TGTGCCACCTGGGGAGAGAGTTATAAGAAACTCTTT. It specifies CATWGESYKKLF.

This clone was observed a few times. The same CDR3 can be traced to other DNA sequences in this sample. The chain joins TRGV2 to TRGJ1 or TRGJ2. V dropped 1 base and J dropped 2; count of bases not matched to a gene: 5. Germline CDR1 and CDR2: EGSNGY and YDSYNSKV. The CDR3 loop spans 14 amino acids. The CDR3, as DNA: TGTGCCACCTGGGACGGACATGATTATTATAAGAAACTCTTT. The encoded protein is CATWDGHDYYKKLF.

Turning to this clone: Other DNA sequences from this sample encode an identical CDR3 as well. The V call is TRGV2, the J call TRGJ1 or TRGJ2. The CDR3 sequence is 14 residues long. The V gene's germline CDR1 is EGSNGY and CDR2 YDSYNSKV. V shed 0 bases, J shed 4 bases, and the junction held 6 bases outside the gene matches. The CDR3 reads CATWDGPSYYKKLF. CDR3 nucleotide sequence: TGTGCCACCTGGGACGGGCCGTCATATTATAAGAAACTCTTT.

Only a few counts were recorded for this clone. The chain carries TRGV4 and TRGJ1 or TRGJ2. The CDR3 is made up of 12 amino acids. The ends lost 2 bases at V and 16 bases at J; junction bases unmatched: 14. CDR1 EGSTGY and CDR2 YDSYTSSV come from the germline V gene. The CDR3 reads CATWDDPGGNLF. CDR3 in DNA: TGTGCCACCTGGGATGACCCAGGAGGAAATCTCTTT.

The chain links TRGV9 to TRGJ1 or TRGJ2. CDR3 length: 14 amino acids. J lost 3 bases, V lost 2 bases, and 7 bases had no gene match. Germline V gene sequence: CDR1 GITISATS, CDR2 ISYDGTV (reference sequence). DNA for the CDR3: TGTGCCTTGTGGGAGGGACCCCTTTATTATAAGAAACTCTTT. This translates into CALWEGPLYYKKLF.

The chain employs TRGV9 and TRGJP. Unmatched junction bases numbered 8, after V lost 2 bases and J lost 7 bases. CDR1 GITISATS and CDR2 ISYDGTV come from the germline V gene (reference sequence). CDR3 length: 17 residues. This CDR3 reads CALWEDPRELGKKIKVF. The DNA of the CDR3 is TGTGCCTTGTGGGAGGACCCTAGGGAGTTGGGCAAAAAAATCAAGGTATTT.

The chain links TRGV8 to TRGJP1. With 5 bases clipped from V and 2 bases from J, the junction kept 2 bases outside the gene matches. The germline V gene encodes CDR1 VENAVY and CDR2 YDSYNSRV. This CDR3 has 13 amino acids. The CDR3 coding sequence is TGTGCCACCTGGGCAACCACTGGTTGGTTCAAGATATTT. This encodes CATWATTGWFKIF.

Worth noting for this clone: Just one base apart from a much larger clone, this may be a read error. The rearrangement uses TRGV2 and TRGJ1 or TRGJ2. The length of the CDR3 is 11 residues. V shed 0 bases and J 12 bases; nucleotides not matched to a gene: 5. The germline gives CDR1 EGSNGY, CDR2 YDSYNSKV. CDR3 in amino acids: CATWDGPMKLF. The CDR3 DNA reads as TGTGCCACCTGGGACGGGCCGATGAAACTCTTT.

Comments on this clone: An end of the junction does not agree with germline; a read error may underlie this. The gene calls are TRGV9 and TRGJ1 or TRGJ2. The CDR3 length is 14 residues. Looked up from germline, CDR1 is GITISATS and CDR2 is ISYDGTV (reference sequence). The DNA for the CDR3 is TGCGCCTTGTGGGAGGTGCACAGGTATTATAAGAAACTCTTT. It codes for CALWEVHRYYKKLF.

V is TRGV2 and J is TRGJ1 or TRGJ2. Germline CDR1 reads EGSNGY; CDR2 reads YDSYNSKV. With V trimmed by 0 bases and J by 7 bases, 12 bases remained unmatched. CDR3 size: 15 residues. The CDR3 loop reads CATWDGPPYNYKKLF. CDR3 nucleotides: TGTGCCACCTGGGACGGGCCGCCTTATAACTATAAGAAACTCTTT.

This chain joins TRGV4 and TRGJ1 or TRGJ2. This CDR3 has 13 amino acids. Germline loops: CDR1 EGSTGY, CDR2 YDSYTSSV. Losses at the gene ends were 10 bases for V and 0 bases for J; bases not matched to a gene: 9. CDR3 sequence reads: CATISRNYYKKLF. CDR3 DNA: TGTGCCACTATTAGTAGGAATTATTATAAGAAACTCTTT.

This clone occurred a few times. V is TRGV5 and J is TRGJ1 or TRGJ2. Trimming took 6 bases from V and 5 from J; bases not matched to a gene: 4. This CDR3 region has 11 residues. Looked up from germline, CDR1 is VINAFY and CDR2 is YDVSNSKD. The DNA of the CDR3 is TGTGCCACCTGGTTGCATTATAAGAAACTCTTT. Translating it yields CATWLHYKKLF.

With respect to this clone: In the same sample, other DNA sequences code for this CDR3. The chain has TRGV8 and TRGJ1 or TRGJ2. CDR1 is VENAVY, CDR2 YDSYNSRV, per germline. The CDR3 runs 13 residues. Germline trimming cut 3 bases from V and 4 bases from J; bases unmatched to any gene: 6. CDR3 bases: TGTGCCACCTGGGATCGAAAATATTATAAGAAACTCTTT. Its protein is CATWDRKYYKKLF.

This clone showed up just a few times. At the DNA level, this CDR3 is encoded by other sequences in the same sample as well. The genes are TRGV2 and TRGJ1 or TRGJ2. This CDR3 is built from 13 residues. Germline CDR1 and CDR2: EGSNGY and YDSYNSKV. J lost 7 bases, V lost 4 bases, and 10 bases had no gene match. The CDR3 spells CATWDRAGYKKLF. The CDR3 region has the DNA TGTGCCACCTGGGATCGGGCTGGGTATAAGAAACTCTTT.

This sequence joins TRGV9 and TRGJ1 or TRGJ2. This CDR3 comprises 17 residues. Trimming at V came to 2 bases and at J to 0 bases, leaving 13 bases not matched to a gene. Germline assignment: CDR1 GITISATS and CDR2 ISYDGTV (reference sequence). For the CDR3, the DNA is TGTGCCTTGTGGGAGGCACGATCCGATTCGAATTATTATAAGAAACTCTTT. It specifies CALWEARSDSNYYKKLF.

Only a few counts were recorded for this clone. The chain couples TRGV3 to TRGJ1 or TRGJ2. Germline V gene sequence: CDR1 VTNTFY, CDR2 YDVSTARD (reference sequence). The CDR3 sequence is 14 residues long. Trimming cost V 0 bases and J 7 bases; bases outside gene matches: 9. The CDR3 is CATWDRPIKYKKLF. DNA of the CDR3: TGTGCCACCTGGGACAGGCCAATTAAGTATAAGAAACTCTTT.

This clone was counted between two and nine times. Possible read error: a much larger clone is one base away. V gene TRGV9 combines with J gene TRGJ1 or TRGJ2. Trimming cost V 0 bases and J 12 bases; bases outside gene matches: 2. CDR3 length: 10 residues. CDR1 and CDR2 (germline): GITISATS, ISYDGTV (reference sequence). CDR3 nucleotides: TGTGCCTTGTGGGAGGTGATGAAACTCTTT. It translates to CALWEVMKLF.

This chain joins TRGV9 and TRGJ1 or TRGJ2. The CDR3 extends over 15 amino acids. Germline CDR1 and CDR2: GITISATS and ISYDGTV (reference sequence). The V gene end was trimmed by 3 bases and the J gene end by 0 bases; junction bases not matched to a gene: 8. The CDR3 here is CALWEPTANYYKKLF. DNA of the CDR3: TGTGCCTTGTGGGAGCCCACAGCGAATTATTATAAGAAACTCTTT.

In its sample, this clone was seen a few times. The chain employs TRGV4 and TRGJ1 or TRGJ2. The junction had 7 bases not matched to a gene; V was cut back by 2 bases and J by 12 bases. Germline-derived CDR1 and CDR2 are EGSTGY and YDSYTSSV. CDR3 length equals 11 residues. CDR3 residues: CATWDDKRKLF. DNA of the CDR3: TGTGCCACCTGGGATGATAAGAGGAAACTCTTT.

Only a few counts were recorded for this clone. The protein TCRdb lists belongs to a much larger clone and differs from this DNA's translation at residue 4, which points to a read error; the protein shown is made from the DNA. V is TRGV9 and J is TRGJ1 or TRGJ2. The CDR3 is 11 residues long. In germline, CDR1 is GITISATS, CDR2 ISYDGTV (reference sequence). The CDR3 is CALCEDYKKLF. In nucleotides, the CDR3 is TGTGCCTTGTGTGAGGATTATAAGAAACTCTTT.

Comments on this clone: This CDR3 is also generated by other DNA sequences in the sample. The chain couples TRGV2 to TRGJ1 or TRGJ2. The CDR3 runs 14 residues. Germline V gene lookup returns CDR1 EGSNGY and CDR2 YDSYNSKV. V lost 1 base and J lost 2; bases outside the gene matches: 5. The CDR3 region is CATWDGTHYYKKLF. For the CDR3, the DNA is TGTGCCACCTGGGACGGAACTCATTATTATAAGAAACTCTTT.

The chain links TRGV2 to TRGJP2. Germline CDR1 and CDR2: EGSNGY and YDSYNSKV. V lost 3 bases to trimming and J lost 6 bases; unmatched junction nucleotides: 10. The CDR3 spans 15 residues. CDR3 nucleotides: TGTGCCACCTGGGACTCCATCTTGCGTGATTGGATCAAGACGTTT. This encodes CATWDSILRDWIKTF.

In its sample, this clone was seen a few times. Distinct nucleotide sequences in the sample also encode this CDR3. The chain joins TRGV2 to TRGJ1 or TRGJ2. CDR1 and CDR2 from the germline V gene are EGSNGY and YDSYNSKV. V lost 0 bases and J lost 3; bases outside the gene matches: 5. The CDR3 has 14 residues. CDR3 nucleotide sequence: TGTGCCACCTGGGACGGGCCCCGTTATTATAAGAAACTCTTT. It is translated as CATWDGPRYYKKLF.

V is TRGV4 and J is TRGJ1 or TRGJ2. J was trimmed by 6 bases and V by 0 bases; bases with no gene match: 11. This CDR3 contains 15 residues. CDR1 EGSTGY and CDR2 YDSYTSSV come from the germline V gene. The DNA for the CDR3 is TGTGCCACCTGGGATGGGCTGAAAACAGGTTATAAGAAACTCTTT. Residues: CATWDGLKTGYKKLF.